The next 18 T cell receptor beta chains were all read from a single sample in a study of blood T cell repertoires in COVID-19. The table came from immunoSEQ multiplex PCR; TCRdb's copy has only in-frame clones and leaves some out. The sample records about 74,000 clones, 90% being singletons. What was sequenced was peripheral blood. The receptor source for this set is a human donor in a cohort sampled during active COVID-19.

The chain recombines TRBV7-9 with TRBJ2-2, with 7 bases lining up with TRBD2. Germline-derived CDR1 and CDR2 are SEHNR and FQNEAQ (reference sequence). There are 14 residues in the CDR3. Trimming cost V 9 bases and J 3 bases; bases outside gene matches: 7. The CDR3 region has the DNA TGTGCCAGTCCCCAGGGAGGGGACACCGGGGAGCTGTTTTTT. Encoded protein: CASPQGGDTGELFF.

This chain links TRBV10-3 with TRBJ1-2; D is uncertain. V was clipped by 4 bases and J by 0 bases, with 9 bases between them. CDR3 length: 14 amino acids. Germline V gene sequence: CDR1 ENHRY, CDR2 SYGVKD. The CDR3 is CAISAERANYGYTF. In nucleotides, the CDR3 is TGTGCCATCAGTGCTGAAAGAGCTAACTATGGCTACACCTTC.

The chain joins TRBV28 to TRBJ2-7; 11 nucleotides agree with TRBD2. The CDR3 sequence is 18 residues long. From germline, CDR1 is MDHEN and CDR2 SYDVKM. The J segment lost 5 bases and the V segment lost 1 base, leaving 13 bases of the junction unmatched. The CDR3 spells CASSLSPASGRPLNEQYF. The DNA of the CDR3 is TGTGCCAGCAGTTTATCTCCTGCTAGCGGGAGGCCTCTCAACGAGCAGTACTTC.

The CDR3 loop is CATSDSREQGAFNYGYTF. Here the CDR3 DNA reads TGTGCCACCAGTGATTCCCGGGAACAGGGGGCTTTCAACTATGGCTACACCTTC. The genes are TRBV24-1 and TRBJ1-2; the match to TRBD1 covers 9 bases. V lost 2 bases to trimming and J lost 2 bases; unmatched junction nucleotides: 11. Germline CDR1 and CDR2: KGHDR and SFDVKD. CDR3 length: 18 amino acids.

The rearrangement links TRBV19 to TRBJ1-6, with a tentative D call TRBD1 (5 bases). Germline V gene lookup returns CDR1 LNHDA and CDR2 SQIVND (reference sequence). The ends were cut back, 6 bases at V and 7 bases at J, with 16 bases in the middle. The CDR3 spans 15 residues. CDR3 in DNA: TGTGCCAGTAGCTCGACAGCAGGGTTCAATTCACCCCTCCACTTT. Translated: CASSSTAGFNSPLHF.

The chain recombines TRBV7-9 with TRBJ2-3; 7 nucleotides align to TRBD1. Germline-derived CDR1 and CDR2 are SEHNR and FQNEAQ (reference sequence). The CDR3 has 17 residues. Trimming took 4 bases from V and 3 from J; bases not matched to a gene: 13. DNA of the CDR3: TGTGCCAGCAGCTATCGCCGGGACAGCAAACCGACAGATACGCAGTATTTT. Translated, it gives CASSYRRDSKPTDTQYF.

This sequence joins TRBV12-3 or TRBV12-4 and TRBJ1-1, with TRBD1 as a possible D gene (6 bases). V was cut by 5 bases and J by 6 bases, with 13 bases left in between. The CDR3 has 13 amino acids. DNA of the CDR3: TGTGCCAGCAGTCCGGGACAACGCTCTGAAGCTTTCTTT. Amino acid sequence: CASSPGQRSEAFF.

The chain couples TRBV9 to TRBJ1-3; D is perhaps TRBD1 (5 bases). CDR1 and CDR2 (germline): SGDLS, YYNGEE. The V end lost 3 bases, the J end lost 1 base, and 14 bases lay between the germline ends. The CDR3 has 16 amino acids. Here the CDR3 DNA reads TGTGCCAGCAGCGCGCATAAGACAGAATCTGGAAACACCATATATTTT. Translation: CASSAHKTESGNTIYF.

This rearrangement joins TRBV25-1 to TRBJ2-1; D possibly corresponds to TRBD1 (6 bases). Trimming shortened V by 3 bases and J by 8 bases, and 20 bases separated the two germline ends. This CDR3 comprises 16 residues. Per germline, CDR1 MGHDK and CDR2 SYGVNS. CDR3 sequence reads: CASSDGYGTRGDEQFF. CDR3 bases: TGTGCCAGCAGTGACGGGTACGGGACAAGAGGGGATGAGCAGTTCTTC.

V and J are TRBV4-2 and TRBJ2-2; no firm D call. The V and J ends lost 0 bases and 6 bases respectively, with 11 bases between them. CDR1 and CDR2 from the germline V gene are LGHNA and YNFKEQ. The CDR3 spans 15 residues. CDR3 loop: CASSQDIFAAGELFF. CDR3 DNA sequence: TGTGCCAGCAGCCAAGATATCTTCGCGGCCGGGGAGCTGTTTTTT.

The CDR3 bases are TGTGCCAGCTGTCCGGGACAGGCCTACGAGCAGTACTTC. Translation: CASCPGQAYEQYF. The V gene is TRBV2, the J gene TRBJ2-7; 8 nucleotides line up with TRBD1. There are 13 residues in the CDR3. Germline V gene sequence: CDR1 SNHLY, CDR2 FYNNEI. Unmatched junction bases numbered 5, after V lost 8 bases and J lost 2 bases.

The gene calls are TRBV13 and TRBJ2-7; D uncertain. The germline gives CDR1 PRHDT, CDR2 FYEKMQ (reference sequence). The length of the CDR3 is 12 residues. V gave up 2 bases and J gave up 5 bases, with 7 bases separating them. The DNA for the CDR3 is TGTGCCAGCAGCTTAAACCGGGACGAGCAGTACTTC. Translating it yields CASSLNRDEQYF.

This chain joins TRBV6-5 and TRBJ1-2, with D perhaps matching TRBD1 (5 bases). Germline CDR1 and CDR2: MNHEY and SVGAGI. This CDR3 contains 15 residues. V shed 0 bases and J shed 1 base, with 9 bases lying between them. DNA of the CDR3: TGTGCCAGCAGTTACTCTGGGACTCATAACTATGGCTACACCTTC. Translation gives CASSYSGTHNYGYTF.

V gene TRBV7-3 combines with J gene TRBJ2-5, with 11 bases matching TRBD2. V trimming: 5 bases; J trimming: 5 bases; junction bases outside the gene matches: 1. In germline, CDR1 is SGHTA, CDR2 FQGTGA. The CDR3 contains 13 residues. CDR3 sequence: CASSASGRETQYF. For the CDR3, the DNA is TGTGCCAGCAGCGCTAGCGGGAGGGAGACCCAGTACTTC.

The CDR3 nucleotides read TGTGCCAGCTCACTGACTAGCGGGATCGGCAATGAGCAGTTCTTC. It codes for CASSLTSGIGNEQFF. The genes are TRBV18 and TRBJ2-1; the match to TRBD2 covers 11 bases. The CDR3 sequence is 15 residues long. Per germline, CDR1 KGHSH and CDR2 LQKENI. V trimming: 4 bases; J trimming: 6 bases; junction bases outside the gene matches: 5.

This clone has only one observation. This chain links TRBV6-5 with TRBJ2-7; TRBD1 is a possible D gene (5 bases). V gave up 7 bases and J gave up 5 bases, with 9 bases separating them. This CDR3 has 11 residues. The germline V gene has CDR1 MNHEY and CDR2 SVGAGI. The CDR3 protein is CASTQGDEQYF. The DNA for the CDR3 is TGTGCCAGCACCCAAGGGGACGAGCAGTACTTC.

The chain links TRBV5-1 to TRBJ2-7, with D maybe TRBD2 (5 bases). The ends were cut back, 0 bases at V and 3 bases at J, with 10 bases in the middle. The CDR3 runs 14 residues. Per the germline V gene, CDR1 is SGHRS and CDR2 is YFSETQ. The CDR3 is CASSLGGVGYEQYF. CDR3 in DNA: TGCGCCAGCAGCTTGGGGGGAGTTGGCTACGAGCAGTACTTC.

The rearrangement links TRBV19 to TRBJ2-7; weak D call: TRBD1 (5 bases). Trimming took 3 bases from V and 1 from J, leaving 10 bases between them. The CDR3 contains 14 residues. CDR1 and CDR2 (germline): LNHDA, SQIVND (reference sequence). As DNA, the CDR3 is TGTGCCAGTAGTATGTCGGACACGTCCTACGAGCAGTACTTC. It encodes CASSMSDTSYEQYF.